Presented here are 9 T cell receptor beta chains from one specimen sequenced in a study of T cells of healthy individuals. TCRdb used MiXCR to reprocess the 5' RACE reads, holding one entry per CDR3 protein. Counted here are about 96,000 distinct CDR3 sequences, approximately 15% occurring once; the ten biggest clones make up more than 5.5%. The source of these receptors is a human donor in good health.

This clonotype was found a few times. The CDR3 sequence is CASSPPRGEQFF. CDR3 nucleotides: TGCGCCAGCAGCCCTCCCCGGGGTGAGCAGTTCTTC. The V and J genes are TRBV4-3 and TRBJ2-1, with D perhaps TRBD2 (5 bases). There are 12 residues in the CDR3. V gave up 4 bases and J gave up 9 bases, with 10 bases separating them. The germline gives CDR1 LGHNA, CDR2 YSLEER.

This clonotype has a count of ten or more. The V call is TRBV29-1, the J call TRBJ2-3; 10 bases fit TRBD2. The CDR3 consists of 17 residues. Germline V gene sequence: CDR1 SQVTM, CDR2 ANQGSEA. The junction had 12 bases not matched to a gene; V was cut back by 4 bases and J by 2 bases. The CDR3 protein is CSVALAGDAGITDTQYF. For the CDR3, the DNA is TGCAGCGTTGCCCTAGCGGGAGATGCCGGTATCACAGATACGCAGTATTTT.

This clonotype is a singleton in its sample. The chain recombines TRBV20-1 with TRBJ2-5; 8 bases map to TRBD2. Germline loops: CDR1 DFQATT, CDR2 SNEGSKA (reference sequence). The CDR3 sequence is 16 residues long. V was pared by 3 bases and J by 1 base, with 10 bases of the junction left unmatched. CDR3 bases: TGCAGTGCTAGCTGGGGAGGCGGGGGGTTCCAAGAGACCCAGTACTTC. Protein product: CSASWGGGGFQETQYF.

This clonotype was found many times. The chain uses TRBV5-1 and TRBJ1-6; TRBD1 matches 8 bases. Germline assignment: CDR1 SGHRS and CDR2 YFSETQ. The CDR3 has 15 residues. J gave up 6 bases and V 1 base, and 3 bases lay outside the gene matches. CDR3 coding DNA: TGCGCCAGCAGCTTGTCAGGACAGGGTAATTCACCCCTCCACTTT. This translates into CASSLSGQGNSPLHF.

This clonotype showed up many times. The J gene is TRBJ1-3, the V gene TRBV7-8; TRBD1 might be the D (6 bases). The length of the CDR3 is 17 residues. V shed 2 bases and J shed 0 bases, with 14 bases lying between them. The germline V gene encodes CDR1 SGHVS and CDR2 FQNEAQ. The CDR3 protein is CASSLSGGQISGNTIYF. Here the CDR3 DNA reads TGTGCCAGCAGCTTAAGCGGGGGGCAGATCTCTGGAAACACCATATATTTT.

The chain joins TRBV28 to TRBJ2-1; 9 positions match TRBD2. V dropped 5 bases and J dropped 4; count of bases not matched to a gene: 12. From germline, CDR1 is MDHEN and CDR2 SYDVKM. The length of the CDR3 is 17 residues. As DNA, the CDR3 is TGTGCCAGCAGTAAACTTGCACTGCGGGAGGGGTACAATGAGCAGTTCTTC. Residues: CASSKLALREGYNEQFF.

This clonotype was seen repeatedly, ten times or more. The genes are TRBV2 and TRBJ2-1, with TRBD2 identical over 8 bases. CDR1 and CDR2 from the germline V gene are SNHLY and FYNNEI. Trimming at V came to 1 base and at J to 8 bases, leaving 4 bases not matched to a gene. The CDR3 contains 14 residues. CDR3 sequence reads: CASSEGGLGDEQFF. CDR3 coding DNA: TGTGCCAGCAGTGAAGGGGGACTAGGGGATGAGCAGTTCTTC.

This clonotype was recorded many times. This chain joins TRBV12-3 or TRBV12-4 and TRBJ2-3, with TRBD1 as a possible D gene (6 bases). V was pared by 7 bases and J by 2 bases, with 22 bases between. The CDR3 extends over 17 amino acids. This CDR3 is CASTLEYSGDVTDTQYF. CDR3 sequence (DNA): TGTGCCAGCACCCTTGAATATTCAGGGGACGTCACAGATACGCAGTATTTT.

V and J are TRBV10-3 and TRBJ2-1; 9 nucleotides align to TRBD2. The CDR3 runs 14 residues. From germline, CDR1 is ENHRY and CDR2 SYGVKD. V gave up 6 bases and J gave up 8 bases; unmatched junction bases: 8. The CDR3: CAIRESGGPDEQFF. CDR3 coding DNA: TGTGCCATCAGGGAGAGCGGGGGGCCCGATGAGCAGTTCTTC.